This T cell receptor (beta chain) was sequenced during a study of blood T cell repertoires in COVID-19. As for the study in general: Samples came from the United States, Italy and Spain, spanning acute and convalescent COVID-19. PBMCs, B-cell-depleted T cells, or T cells were the source of the cDNA or gDNA that made up the material.

Profiled with immunoSEQ multiplex PCR; TCRdb holds only in-frame clones, not every one. The sample records approximately 240,000 clones, 82% being singletons. CDR1 and CDR2 (germline): SGHRS, YFSETQ. The CDR3 runs to 15 residues. Deletions cut 7 bases from V and 8 bases from J, with 22 bases between. The sequenced material came from peripheral blood. The genes are TRBV5-1 and TRBJ1-5, with D hard to call. The TCR originated in an elderly woman with active or convalescent COVID-19. Written as DNA, the CDR3 is TGCGCCAGCCGGGAAACAGAAGTCCCGAGGGAGCCCCAGCATTTT. It codes for CASRETEVPREPQHF.